A single sample is the source of the 22 T cell receptor beta chains below, sequenced in a study of blood T cells in healthy people across ages. A second PCR, run for about 7 to 12 cycles, used a sample-barcoded 5' primer plus a J-beta primer mix. Each CDR3 protein gets one entry after TCRdb re-called the 5' RACE reads with MiXCR. The sample contains approximately 670,000 distinct CDR3 sequences, approximately 40% of which appear only once. The sequencing sample was made of blood. Source of these receptors: an elderly man in good health.

Many counts were recorded for this clonotype. The chain has TRBV29-1 and TRBJ1-2; no clear D gene. The CDR3 extends over 14 amino acids. Germline V lookup: CDR1 SQVTM, CDR2 ANQGSEA. Trimming removed 2 bases from V and 6 bases from J, with 16 bases in between. This CDR3 reads CSVERERTAHGYTF. In DNA form, the CDR3 reads TGCAGCGTTGAAAGGGAGAGGACGGCGCATGGCTACACCTTC.

V and J are TRBV6-5 and TRBJ1-6, with a weak D call TRBD1 (6 bases). Germline V gives CDR1 MNHEY, CDR2 SVGAGI. Trimming took 5 bases from V and 10 from J, leaving 21 bases between them. The CDR3 spans 16 residues. This CDR3 reads CASSPTTQGMGSPLHF. DNA of the CDR3: TGTGCCAGCAGTCCCACCACTCAGGGGATGGGATCACCCCTCCACTTT.

The CDR3 DNA follows: TGTGCCAGCAGCCCCAGGACGGGACTAGCGGGACTCCCGGCCTACAATGAGCAGTTCTTC. Its protein product is CASSPRTGLAGLPAYNEQFF. J is TRBJ2-1 and V is TRBV6-2 or TRBV6-3; TRBD2 matches at 13 bases. The CDR3 spans 20 residues. The germline gives CDR1 MNHEY, CDR2 SVGEGT. J gave up 2 bases and V 6 bases, and 16 bases lay outside the gene matches.

This chain connects TRBV20-1 to TRBJ2-2; 9 bases map to TRBD1. The CDR3 loop spans 14 amino acids. The junction had 3 bases not matched to a gene; V was cut back by 4 bases and J by 3 bases. Germline V lookup: CDR1 DFQATT, CDR2 SNEGSKA (reference sequence). CDR3 sequence: CSAKGQGYTGELFF. In nucleotides, the CDR3 is TGCAGTGCTAAGGGACAGGGATACACCGGGGAGCTGTTTTTT.

This chain joins TRBV28 and TRBJ1-5; D is ambiguous. The germline CDR1 and CDR2 sequences are MDHEN and SYDVKM. The CDR3 runs to 14 residues. Trimming shortened V by 10 bases and J by 2 bases, and 15 bases separated the two germline ends. CDR3 in amino acids: CATVRSRGNQPQHF. CDR3 coding DNA: TGTGCCACCGTTCGTTCTAGGGGCAATCAGCCCCAGCATTTT.

The chain has TRBV10-3 and TRBJ1-2; D gene unclear. The CDR3 loop spans 14 amino acids. The V end was cut by 4 bases, the J end by 2 bases, with 11 bases between. CDR1 is ENHRY, CDR2 SYGVKD, per germline. The CDR3 here is CAISANRVNYGYTF. DNA of the CDR3: TGTGCCATCAGTGCAAACCGGGTAAACTATGGCTACACCTTC.

In its sample, this clonotype was seen a few times. J is TRBJ2-3 and V is TRBV30; D gene unclear. The CDR3 loop spans 11 amino acids. Germline V gene lookup returns CDR1 GTSNPN and CDR2 SVGIG (reference sequence). The germline V and J ends were trimmed by 4 bases and 8 bases, with 10 bases remaining between them. The CDR3 spells CAWNQESTQYF. CDR3 in DNA: TGTGCCTGGAATCAGGAAAGTACGCAGTATTTT. Full variable domain (rest looked up from reference TRBV30 and TRBJ2-3): SQTIHQWPATLVQPVGSPLSLECTVEGTSNPNLYWYRQAAGRGLQLLFYSVGIGQISSEVPQNLSASRPQDRQFILSSKKLLLSDSGFYLCAWNQESTQYFGPGTRLTVL.

Comments on this clonotype: This may arise from a read error, as a much more abundant clone is one base away. This sequence joins TRBV5-1 and TRBJ2-1, with 8 bases lining up with TRBD2. Germline values: CDR1 SGHRS, CDR2 YFSETQ. The CDR3 is 15 amino acids. The CDR3 DNA sequence: TGCGCCAGCAGCTTGGGGACTAGCACATACAATGAGCATTTCTTC. Encoded protein: CASSLGTSTYNEHFF.

To note about this clonotype: A clone one base away is much larger, so this may be a read error. J is TRBJ2-3 and V is TRBV2, with 10 bases lining up with TRBD2. This CDR3 spans 13 amino acids. Germline loops: CDR1 SNHLY, CDR2 FYNNEI. The CDR3 spells CASRTSGTDMQYF. CDR3 nucleotide sequence: TGTGCCAGCCGGACTAGCGGTACAGATATGCAGTATTTT. The full variable domain, completed using reference TRBV2 and TRBJ2-3, is EPEVTQTPSHQVTQMGQEVILRCVPISNHLYFYWYRQILGQKVEFLVSFYNNEISEKSEIFDDQFSVERPDGSNFTLKIRSTKLEDSAMYFCASRTSGTDMQYFGPGTRLTVL.

This clonotype was seen a few times. The rearrangement links TRBV7-2 to TRBJ2-5, with D perhaps TRBD1 or TRBD2 (6 bases each). This CDR3 has 16 amino acids. Germline values: CDR1 SGHTA, CDR2 FQGNSA. The V and J ends lost 5 bases and 2 bases respectively, with 18 bases between them. In nucleotides, the CDR3 is TGTGCCAGCAGCAACGGGGGCAGGCCCGCACAAGAGACCCAGTACTTC. Translated: CASSNGGRPAQETQYF.

This clonotype was seen more than once but under ten times. The chain employs TRBV10-3 and TRBJ2-7; TRBD1 matches 7 bases. Matching the DNA end better, TRBJ2-5 makes the J call doubtful. Germline-derived CDR1 and CDR2 are ENHRY and SYGVKD. The CDR3 loop spans 15 amino acids. CDR3 bases: TGTGCCATCAGTGAAAACCCGGACAGGCAAGAGACCCAGTACTTC. Its protein product is CAISENPDRQETQYF.

This rearrangement joins TRBV20-1 to TRBJ2-5; D possibly matches TRBD1 or TRBD2 (5 bases each). The germline V and J ends were trimmed by 0 bases and 1 base, with 12 bases remaining between them. This CDR3 contains 15 residues. CDR1 and CDR2 from the germline V gene are DFQATT and SNEGSKA (reference sequence). CDR3 DNA: TGCAGTGCTAGAGATCGGGAACAGGCCCAAGAGACCCAGTACTTC. Its protein is CSARDREQAQETQYF.

This clonotype has more than one count but fewer than ten. Here the CDR3 reads CASSLGQMYSPLHF. CDR3 in DNA: TGTGCCAGCAGTCTCGGACAGATGTATTCACCCCTCCACTTT. The V call is TRBV27, the J call TRBJ1-6; D is perhaps TRBD1 (6 bases). There are 14 residues in the CDR3. From germline, CDR1 is MNHEY and CDR2 SMNVEV (reference sequence). The ends were cut back, 5 bases at V and 8 bases at J, with 13 bases in the middle.

The V gene is TRBV9, the J gene TRBJ2-2; D is uncertain. Germline V gene sequence: CDR1 SGDLS, CDR2 YYNGEE. CDR3 size: 15 residues. Trimming took off 4 bases at V and 2 bases at J, with 12 bases between the two ends. The CDR3 loop is CASSPRDENTGELFF. CDR3 DNA: TGTGCCAGCAGCCCCCGTGACGAAAACACCGGGGAGCTGTTTTTT.

This chain joins TRBV4-2 and TRBJ2-1; 10 bases are a match to TRBD2. This CDR3 comprises 19 residues. Germline lookup yields CDR1 LGHNA and CDR2 YNFKEQ. Trimming cost V 0 bases and J 0 bases; bases outside gene matches: 8. The CDR3 is CASSQDRTSGQNSYNEQFF. CDR3 DNA sequence: TGTGCCAGCAGCCAAGATCGGACTAGCGGCCAAAACTCCTACAATGAGCAGTTCTTC.

This chain joins TRBV5-8 and TRBJ2-4; the D gene could be TRBD1 or TRBD2 (5 bases each). This CDR3 region has 15 residues. Trimming removed 6 bases at V and 5 bases at J, with 18 bases between. Germline CDR1 reads SGHTS; CDR2 reads YDEGEE. The CDR3 region has the DNA TGTGCCAGCATCCGACGGTCAGGGAGCCAAAACATTCAGTACTTC. Its protein product is CASIRRSGSQNIQYF.

DNA for the CDR3: TGTGCCAGCAGTTTGAGTGCACGGAGGGAGGCAGCTAACTATGGCTACACCTTC. Protein product: CASSLSARREAANYGYTF. This chain uses TRBV12-3 or TRBV12-4 with TRBJ1-2; no clear D. The ends were cut back, 3 bases at V and 0 bases at J, with 20 bases in the middle. The CDR3 loop spans 18 amino acids.

The rearrangement uses TRBV20-1 and TRBJ1-1; 7 bases align to TRBD1. Trimming removed 1 base from V and 3 bases from J; junction bases left unmatched: 8. CDR1 is DFQATT and CDR2 is SNEGSKA in the germline V gene (reference sequence). The CDR3 has 15 amino acids. The CDR3 is CSARGRGVWDTEAFF. CDR3 DNA: TGCAGTGCTAGAGGCAGGGGGGTATGGGACACTGAAGCTTTCTTT.

The V and J genes are TRBV3-1 and TRBJ2-1; D is ambiguous. The germline V gene has CDR1 LGHDT and CDR2 YNNKEL (reference sequence). The CDR3 totals 15 residues. Between the trimmed V and J ends, which lost 0 bases and 4 bases, there was a span of 10 bases. The CDR3 nucleotides are TGTGCCAGCAGCCAAGAAAGATCAGGTTACAATGAGCAGTTCTTC. Amino acids: CASSQERSGYNEQFF.

This clonotype was recorded a few times. The rearrangement uses TRBV12-5 and TRBJ2-5; perhaps TRBD1 as D (6 bases). The CDR3 runs to 19 residues. With 0 bases removed from V and 0 bases from J, the gap between germline ends came to 20 bases. Per the germline V gene, CDR1 is LGHNT and CDR2 is FRNRAP. CDR3 sequence: CASGLVLFGRGRHQETQYF. CDR3 coding DNA: TGTGCTAGTGGTTTGGTACTTTTCGGCAGGGGTCGTCACCAAGAGACCCAGTACTTC.

This clonotype was seen only a few times. The chain is built from TRBV27 and TRBJ1-2; D uncertain. The CDR3 spans 16 residues. The germline CDR1 and CDR2 sequences are MNHEY and SMNVEV (reference sequence). Trimming cost V 1 base and J 7 bases, with 19 bases left between them. CDR3 nucleotides: TGTGCCAGCAGTTTATTGTCCGGATCCGGGAAGGGTGGCTACACCTTC. Translation gives CASSLLSGSGKGGYTF.

The chain has TRBV6-1 and TRBJ1-1, with D uncertain. Between the trimmed V and J ends, which lost 7 bases and 1 base, there was a span of 10 bases. This CDR3 has 13 residues. Germline V gene data show CDR1 as MNHNS and CDR2 as SASEGT. This CDR3 reads CASKRETNTEAFF. DNA for the CDR3: TGTGCCAGCAAGCGCGAGACGAACACTGAAGCTTTCTTT.